Following are 6 T cell receptor beta chains from one sample sequenced in a study of cytotoxic CD8 clonotypes in ibrutinib-treated CLL. Repertoires were generated with immunoSEQ multiplex PCR, while TCRdb's copy carries only in-frame clones and drops some. The table shows some 160,000 clones, with approximately 77% occurring only once. Sample: PBMCs, taken after 12 months of ibrutinib treatment. These receptors originate from a human donor with chronic lymphocytic leukemia.

The chain uses TRBV19 and TRBJ2-7; D tentatively reads TRBD1 or TRBD2 (6 bases each). The CDR3 is made up of 15 amino acids. Trimming cost V 0 bases and J 3 bases, with 12 bases left between them. Germline CDR1 is LNHDA and CDR2 is SQIVND (reference sequence). CDR3 sequence (DNA): TGTGCCAGTAGTATAGAGGAGGGGGTAAACTACGAGCAGTACTTC. Translated, it gives CASSIEEGVNYEQYF. Supplemented by reference TRBV19 and TRBJ2-7, the full variable domain reads DGGITQSPKYLFRKEGQNVTLSCEQNLNHDAMYWYRQDPGQGLRLIYYSQIVNDFQKGDIAEGYSVSREKKESFPLTVTSAQKNPTAFYLCASSIEEGVNYEQYFGPGTRLTVT.

In its sample, this clone was seen once. V is TRBV19 and J is TRBJ2-3, with unresolved D. Germline V gene sequence: CDR1 LNHDA, CDR2 SQIVND (reference sequence). Deletions cut 2 bases from V and 2 bases from J, with 11 bases between. CDR3 length equals 15 residues. The CDR3 region is CASSILGVTTDTQYF. CDR3 bases: TGTGCCAGTAGTATACTTGGGGTTACCACAGATACGCAGTATTTT.

The rearrangement links TRBV19 to TRBJ1-1; D unclear. Germline V gene data show CDR1 as LNHDA and CDR2 as SQIVND (reference sequence). This CDR3 region has 14 residues. Trimming left V 3 bases short and J 5 bases short, with 13 bases between. The CDR3 DNA reads as TGTGCCAGTAGTATTGGTGTCTTAGGGACTGAAGCTTTCTTT. The encoded protein is CASSIGVLGTEAFF.

The V call is TRBV7-6, the J call TRBJ2-3; 13 positions match TRBD2. Looked up from germline, CDR1 is SGHVS and CDR2 is FNYEAQ. CDR3 length equals 16 residues. The V gene end was trimmed by 2 bases and the J gene end by 6 bases; junction bases not matched to a gene: 5. The CDR3 nucleotides read TGTGCCAGCAGCTTACGGCGGACTAGCGGGGGTGATACGCAGTATTTT. Translated: CASSLRRTSGGDTQYF. Looking up the rest from reference TRBV7-6 and TRBJ2-3 gives the full variable domain: GAGVSQSPRYKVTKRGQDVALRCDPISGHVSLYWYRQALGQGPEFLTYFNYEAQQDKSGLPNDRFSAERPEGSISTLTIQRTEQRDSAMYRCASSLRRTSGGDTQYFGPGTRLTVL.

In DNA form, the CDR3 reads TGTGCCAGCAGCTGGAAAGAGACCCAGTACTTC. It encodes CASSWKETQYF. The chain has TRBV5-6 and TRBJ2-5; D remains ambiguous. Trimming shortened V by 3 bases and J by 3 bases, and 3 bases separated the two germline ends. This CDR3 has 11 residues. Germline V CDR1 and CDR2: SGHDT, YYEEEE.

This chain connects TRBV28 to TRBJ2-7; the D gene is possibly TRBD1 (6 bases). CDR3 length: 12 residues. Per the germline V gene, CDR1 is MDHEN and CDR2 is SYDVKM. V lost 5 bases and J lost 9, with 14 bases in between. The CDR3 loop is CASSKLPQGQYF. Written as DNA, the CDR3 is TGTGCCAGCAGTAAACTCCCACAGGGGCAGTACTTC.